This T cell receptor (beta chain) was recorded in a study of T cells in Graves' hyperthyroidism and ophthalmopathy. This clonotype has at least ten counts. This CDR3 has 14 amino acids. The germline V and J ends were trimmed by 5 bases and 2 bases, with 14 bases remaining between them. Germline V gene sequence: CDR1 DFQATT, CDR2 SNEGSKA (reference sequence). Amplification yielded TCR beta CDR3 regions, with RNA transcripts as the source. The TCR CDR3 first-round RT-PCR relied on the HTBI primer set. TCRdb reanalysed the multiplex PCR reads using MiXCR and keeps one entry per CDR3 protein. The repertoire has hundreds of thousands of distinct CDR3 sequences, around 16% of them found once; the top ten carry less than 4.5%.

This TCR came from a woman aged 25-40 years with Graves' hyperthyroidism. The source material was blood. This chain uses TRBV20-1 with TRBJ2-3; tentative D call: TRBD2 (6 bases). The CDR3 region has the DNA TGCAGTGCTCCTCTTGCGGGGCTCACAGATACGCAGTATTTT. This codes for CSAPLAGLTDTQYF.